The clone carrying this T cell receptor (beta chain) has only a few counts. Researchers ran the PCR with 60 Vbeta and 13 Jbeta primers. Data came from immunoSEQ multiplex PCR; TCRdb stores just in-frame clones and leaves some out. The data hold roughly 92,000 clones, with around 86% observed a single time. This sample was taken from a study of cytomegalovirus exposure and HLA in healthy donors. The TCR sequence derives from a woman aged 70-85 years in good health and CMV-seropositive. The source material was PBMCs.

CDR3 in DNA: TGTGCCAGTAGTAGGACAGGGGGCCGCGGAAACACCATATATTTT. Its translation is CASSRTGGRGNTIYF. The chain recombines TRBV19 with TRBJ1-3, with 11 bases lining up with TRBD1. Germline loops: CDR1 LNHDA, CDR2 SQIVND (reference sequence). V was pared by 4 bases and J by 4 bases, with 3 bases of the junction left unmatched. This CDR3 has 15 residues. Looking up the rest from reference TRBV19 and TRBJ1-3 gives the full variable domain: DGGITQSPKYLFRKEGQNVTLSCEQNLNHDAMYWYRQDPGQGLRLIYYSQIVNDFQKGDIAEGYSVSREKKESFPLTVTSAQKNPTAFYLCASSRTGGRGNTIYFGEGSWLTVV.